Below are 22 T cell receptor beta chains sequenced from a single sample in a study of cytomegalovirus exposure and HLA in healthy donors. The PCR employed 60 Vbeta primers together with 13 Jbeta primers. The repertoire was sequenced with immunoSEQ multiplex PCR; TCRdb's copy has only in-frame clones and lacks some. The data contain fewer than 250,000 clones, over 75% of them seen just once; the ten biggest clones take up 10% to 13%. The sequenced material came from PBMCs. All receptors come from a woman in her forties or fifties in good health and CMV-seropositive.

The chain couples TRBV5-1 to TRBJ1-5; TRBD1 matches 7 bases. The V and J ends lost 1 base and 5 bases, in that order; junction bases with no gene match: 0. Germline lookup yields CDR1 SGHRS and CDR2 YFSETQ. This CDR3 is built from 13 residues. CDR3 nucleotides: TGCGCCAGCAGCTTGCAGGGGGATCAGCCCCAGCATTTT. Protein product: CASSLQGDQPQHF.

V is TRBV5-4 and J is TRBJ1-2, with TRBD1 as a possible D gene (5 bases). Trimming left V 1 base short and J 3 bases short, with 16 bases between. Per the germline V gene, CDR1 is SGHNT and CDR2 is YYREEE (reference sequence). There are 16 residues in the CDR3. The CDR3 coding sequence is TGTGCCAGCAGCTTGTCCGGAGGAGGGGTTGACTATGGCTACACCTTC. Its translation: CASSLSGGGVDYGYTF.

The J gene is TRBJ1-2, the V gene TRBV27; TRBD1 matches at 9 bases. The CDR3 has 16 residues. Per the germline V gene, CDR1 is MNHEY and CDR2 is SMNVEV (reference sequence). The ends lost 6 bases at V and 7 bases at J; junction bases unmatched: 15. The CDR3 spells CASRDRGTGGASGYTF. In DNA, the CDR3 is TGTGCCAGCAGAGATAGAGGAACAGGGGGCGCGTCTGGCTACACCTTC.

The chain links TRBV15 to TRBJ1-3; D is unresolved. Between the trimmed V and J ends, which lost 1 base and 0 bases, there was a span of 10 bases. Looked up from germline, CDR1 is LNHNV and CDR2 is YYDKDF (reference sequence). CDR3 size: 16 residues. CDR3 DNA: TGTGCCACCAGCAGAGTTTTCGCAGGCTCTGGAAACACCATATATTTT. Amino acid sequence: CATSRVFAGSGNTIYF. Together with reference TRBV15 and TRBJ1-3, the CDR3 gives the full variable domain: DAMVIQNPRYQVTQFGKPVTLSCSQTLNHNVMYWYQQKSSQAPKLLFHYYDKDFNNEADTPDNFQSRRPNTSFCFLDIRSPGLGDTAMYLCATSRVFAGSGNTIYFGEGSWLTVV.

The chain has TRBV10-3 and TRBJ1-2, with D perhaps matching TRBD1 (6 bases). This CDR3 has 14 residues. Trimming pared 2 bases from V and 2 bases from J, leaving 9 bases between. Germline V gene data show CDR1 as ENHRY and CDR2 as SYGVKD. The CDR3 here is CAISEVQGNYGYTF. The CDR3 bases are TGTGCCATCAGTGAGGTACAGGGCAACTATGGCTACACCTTC.

V usage is TRBV7-6 and J usage is TRBJ2-1, with 10 bases lining up with TRBD2. The trim removed 4 bases at V and 3 bases at J, leaving 3 bases unmatched. CDR1 SGHVS and CDR2 FNYEAQ come from the germline V gene. The CDR3 runs to 15 residues. The CDR3 DNA reads TGTGCCAGCAGCTCTAGCGGGGGAGGCTACAATGAGCAGTTCTTC. Translation: CASSSSGGGYNEQFF.

The rearrangement links TRBV19 to TRBJ1-4, with D uncertain. With 4 bases removed from V and 8 bases from J, the gap between germline ends came to 14 bases. This CDR3 is 14 amino acids long. The germline V gene has CDR1 LNHDA and CDR2 SQIVND (reference sequence). The chain's CDR3 is CASSTSLMGEKLFF. CDR3 coding DNA: TGTGCCAGTAGTACTTCCCTTATGGGCGAAAAACTGTTTTTT.

The chain is built from TRBV30 and TRBJ1-3, with D maybe TRBD1 (5 bases). Trimming left V 0 bases short and J 0 bases short, with 9 bases between. The CDR3 runs 15 residues. CDR1 and CDR2 (germline): GTSNPN, SVGIG (reference sequence). CDR3 in amino acids: CAWSVADNSGNTIYF. CDR3 DNA sequence: TGTGCCTGGAGTGTTGCGGACAACTCTGGAAACACCATATATTTT.

The rearrangement joins TRBV5-6 to TRBJ2-7, with D possibly matching TRBD1 (5 bases). The CDR3 has 13 residues. The germline gives CDR1 SGHDT, CDR2 YYEEEE. The V end lost 4 bases, the J end lost 9 bases, and 17 bases lay between the germline ends. The CDR3 here is CASSQGPAWGQYF. CDR3 coding DNA: TGTGCCAGCAGCCAGGGCCCAGCCTGGGGGCAGTACTTC.

The rearrangement joins TRBV6-1 to TRBJ2-4; D may be TRBD1 (6 bases). The CDR3 consists of 15 residues. V dropped 8 bases and J dropped 1 base, with 15 bases sitting between them. The V gene's germline CDR1 is MNHNS and CDR2 SASEGT. This CDR3 reads CASRQGIVAKNIQYF. CDR3 sequence (DNA): TGTGCCAGCCGCCAGGGGATTGTTGCCAAAAACATTCAGTACTTC.

This clone appeared once. The chain recombines TRBV25-1 with TRBJ1-5; D is perhaps TRBD1 (5 bases). Trimming removed 5 bases at V and 0 bases at J, with 14 bases between. The CDR3 spans 16 residues. Germline-derived CDR1 and CDR2 are MGHDK and SYGVNS. DNA for the CDR3: TGTGCCAGCAGTCCCCTAGACAGTTATAGCAATCAGCCCCAGCATTTT. Protein sequence: CASSPLDSYSNQPQHF. Full variable domain (outside the CDR3, taken from reference TRBV25-1 and TRBJ1-5): EADIYQTPRYLVIGTGKKITLECSQTMGHDKMYWYQQDPGMELHLIHYSYGVNSTEKGDLSSESTVSRIRTEHFPLTLESARPSHTSQYLCASSPLDSYSNQPQHFGDGTRLSIL.

This clone has more than one count but fewer than ten. This chain connects TRBV6-6 to TRBJ2-7, with D possibly TRBD2 on 6 matching bases. The germline V gene encodes CDR1 MNHNY and CDR2 SVGAGI (reference sequence). The CDR3 covers 14 residues. V was clipped by 2 bases and J by 2 bases, with 10 bases between them. The CDR3 protein is CASSYGGNAYEQYF. The CDR3 DNA reads TGTGCCAGCAGTTACGGAGGGAATGCCTACGAGCAGTACTTC.

This chain joins TRBV9 and TRBJ1-2; perhaps TRBD1 as D (5 bases). Germline lookup yields CDR1 SGDLS and CDR2 YYNGEE. The ends were cut back, 0 bases at V and 6 bases at J, with 9 bases in the middle. The CDR3 runs 13 residues. CDR3 bases: TGTGCCAGCAGCGTAGGTATAGGGGATGGCTACACCTTC. Translating gives CASSVGIGDGYTF. Supplemented by reference TRBV9 and TRBJ1-2, the full variable domain reads DSGVTQTPKHLITATGQRVTLRCSPRSGDLSVYWYQQSLDQGLQFLIQYYNGEERAKGNILERFSAQQFPDLHSELNLSSLELGDSALYFCASSVGIGDGYTFGSGTRLTVV.

The J gene is TRBJ1-2, the V gene TRBV29-1; TRBD1 is a possible D gene (5 bases). The CDR3 is 17 amino acids. Trimming took off 1 base at V and 2 bases at J, with 20 bases between the two ends. CDR1 SQVTM and CDR2 ANQGSEA come from the germline V gene. CDR3 amino acids: CSVEGGGREQDNYGYTF. In nucleotides, the CDR3 is TGCAGCGTTGAAGGGGGCGGTCGAGAACAGGACAACTATGGCTACACCTTC.

The chain is built from TRBV6-5 and TRBJ2-1; 8 positions match TRBD2. Germline V gene sequence: CDR1 MNHEY, CDR2 SVGAGI. There are 16 residues in the CDR3. V shed 2 bases, J shed 3 bases, and the junction held 6 bases outside the gene matches. CDR3 residues: CASSYDGGGSYNEQFF. The CDR3 region has the DNA TGTGCCAGCAGTTACGACGGGGGGGGGAGCTACAATGAGCAGTTCTTC.

V usage is TRBV11-2 and J usage is TRBJ1-2, with D possibly matching TRBD1 (6 bases). This CDR3 has 15 amino acids. The V gene's germline CDR1 is SGHAT and CDR2 FQNNGV. Trimming cost V 1 base and J 3 bases, with 12 bases left between them. The chain's CDR3 is CASSLGQGIDYGYTF. The CDR3, as DNA: TGTGCCAGCAGCTTAGGTCAGGGGATAGACTATGGCTACACCTTC.

This chain connects TRBV19 to TRBJ2-2; D is perhaps TRBD1 (6 bases). Germline-derived CDR1 and CDR2 are LNHDA and SQIVND (reference sequence). With 3 bases removed from V and 6 bases from J, the gap between germline ends came to 11 bases. The CDR3 sequence is 14 residues long. The CDR3 loop reads CASSMAQGSGELFF. CDR3 nucleotides: TGTGCCAGTAGTATGGCCCAGGGGTCCGGGGAGCTGTTTTTT.

This clone was seen a single time. The rearrangement joins TRBV7-9 to TRBJ2-7; D may be TRBD1 (5 bases). The CDR3 sequence is 14 residues long. Germline CDR1 SEHNR, CDR2 FQNEAQ (reference sequence). V dropped 0 bases and J dropped 0 bases, with 6 bases sitting between them. This CDR3 is CASSLAGPSYEQYF. For the CDR3, the DNA is TGTGCCAGCAGCTTAGCGGGGCCCTCCTACGAGCAGTACTTC.

The gene calls are TRBV9 and TRBJ2-3, with TRBD1 matching over 10 bases. The CDR3 runs to 15 residues. CDR1 is SGDLS, CDR2 YYNGEE, per germline. With V trimmed by 4 bases and J by 1 base, 3 bases remained unmatched. The CDR3 here is CASSKGQGRTDTQYF. The CDR3 nucleotides read TGTGCCAGCAGCAAGGGACAGGGGCGCACAGATACGCAGTATTTT.

V is TRBV5-1 and J is TRBJ1-2, with D perhaps TRBD1 (5 bases). CDR3 length equals 13 residues. Germline CDR1 and CDR2: SGHRS and YFSETQ. V was clipped by 5 bases and J by 8 bases, with 16 bases between them. CDR3 in DNA: TGCGCCAGCAGAGAGACAGCTAGATTCGGCTACACCTTC. The encoded protein is CASRETARFGYTF.

The chain links TRBV5-1 to TRBJ1-5; 7 positions agree with TRBD1. Germline V lookup: CDR1 SGHRS, CDR2 YFSETQ. V trimming: 4 bases; J trimming: 1 base; junction bases outside the gene matches: 2. The CDR3 covers 14 residues. CDR3 residues: CASSPDRSNQPQHF. In nucleotides, the CDR3 is TGCGCCAGCAGCCCGGACAGGAGCAATCAGCCCCAGCATTTT.

The rearrangement links TRBV6-6 to TRBJ1-1, with D uncertain. The CDR3 sequence is 14 residues long. Germline loops: CDR1 MNHNY, CDR2 SVGAGI (reference sequence). V was cut by 6 bases and J by 4 bases, with 15 bases left in between. The CDR3 sequence: CASSPEWPRTEAFF. Here the CDR3 DNA reads TGTGCCAGCAGCCCGGAGTGGCCCCGCACTGAAGCTTTCTTT.